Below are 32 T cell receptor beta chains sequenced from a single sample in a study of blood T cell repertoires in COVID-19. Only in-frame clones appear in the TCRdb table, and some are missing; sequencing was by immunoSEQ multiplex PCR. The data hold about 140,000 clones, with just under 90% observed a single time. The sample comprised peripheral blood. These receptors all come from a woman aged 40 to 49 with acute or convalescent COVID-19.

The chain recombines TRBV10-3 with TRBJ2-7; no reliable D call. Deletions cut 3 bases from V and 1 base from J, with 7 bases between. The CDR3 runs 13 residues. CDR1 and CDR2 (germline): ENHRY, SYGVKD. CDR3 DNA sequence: TGTGCCATCAGTGAAACTCCTTCCTACGAGCAGTACTTC. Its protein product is CAISETPSYEQYF.

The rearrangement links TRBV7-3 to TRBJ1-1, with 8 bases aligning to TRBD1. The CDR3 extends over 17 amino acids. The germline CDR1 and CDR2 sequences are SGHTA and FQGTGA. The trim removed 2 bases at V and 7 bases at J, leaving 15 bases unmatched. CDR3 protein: CASSLSDYGDRRYEAFF. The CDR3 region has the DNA TGTGCCAGCAGCTTATCCGACTATGGGGACAGGAGATATGAAGCTTTCTTT.

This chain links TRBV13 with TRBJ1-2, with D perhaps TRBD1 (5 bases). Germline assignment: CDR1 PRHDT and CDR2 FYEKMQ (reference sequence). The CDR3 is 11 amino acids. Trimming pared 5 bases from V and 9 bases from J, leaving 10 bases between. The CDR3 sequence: CASSGEDSYTF. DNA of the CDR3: TGTGCCAGCAGCGGGGAGGACAGCTACACCTTC.

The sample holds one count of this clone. The CDR3 sequence: CASSGTDGNTEAFF. The DNA for the CDR3 is TGTGCCAGCTCAGGGACAGATGGGAACACTGAAGCTTTCTTT. This chain links TRBV18 with TRBJ1-1; TRBD1 matches at 7 bases. V was pared by 5 bases and J by 1 base, with 4 bases of the junction left unmatched. This CDR3 is built from 14 residues. Looked up from germline, CDR1 is KGHSH and CDR2 is LQKENI.

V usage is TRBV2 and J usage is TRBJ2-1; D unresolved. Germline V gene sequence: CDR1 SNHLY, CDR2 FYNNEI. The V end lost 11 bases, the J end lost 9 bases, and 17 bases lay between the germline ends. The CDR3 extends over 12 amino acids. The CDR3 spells CADRNIGIEQFF. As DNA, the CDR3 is TGTGCCGATAGAAATATTGGTATTGAGCAGTTCTTC. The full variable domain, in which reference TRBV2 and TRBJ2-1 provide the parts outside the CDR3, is EPEVTQTPSHQVTQMGQEVILRCVPISNHLYFYWYRQILGQKVEFLVSFYNNEISEKSEIFDDQFSVERPDGSNFTLKIRSTKLEDSAMYFCADRNIGIEQFFGPGTRLTVL.

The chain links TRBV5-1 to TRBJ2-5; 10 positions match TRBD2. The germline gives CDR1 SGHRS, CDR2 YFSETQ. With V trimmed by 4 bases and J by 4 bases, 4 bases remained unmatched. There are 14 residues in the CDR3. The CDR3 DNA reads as TGCGCCAGCAGCCCTTGGACTAGCGGAGAGACCCAGTACTTC. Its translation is CASSPWTSGETQYF.

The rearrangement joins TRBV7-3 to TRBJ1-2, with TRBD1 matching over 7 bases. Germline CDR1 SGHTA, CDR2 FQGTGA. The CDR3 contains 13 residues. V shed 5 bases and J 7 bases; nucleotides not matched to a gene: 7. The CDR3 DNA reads TGTGCCAGCAGCCCGGCAGGGGGTAGTGGCTACACCTTC. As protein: CASSPAGGSGYTF.

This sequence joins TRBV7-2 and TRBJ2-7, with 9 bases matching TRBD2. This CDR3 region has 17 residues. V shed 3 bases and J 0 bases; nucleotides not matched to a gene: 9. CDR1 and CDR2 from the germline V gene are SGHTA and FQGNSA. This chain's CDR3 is CASSFFLAGSSSYEQYF. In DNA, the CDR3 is TGTGCCAGCAGCTTCTTTCTAGCGGGGTCTAGCTCCTACGAGCAGTACTTC.

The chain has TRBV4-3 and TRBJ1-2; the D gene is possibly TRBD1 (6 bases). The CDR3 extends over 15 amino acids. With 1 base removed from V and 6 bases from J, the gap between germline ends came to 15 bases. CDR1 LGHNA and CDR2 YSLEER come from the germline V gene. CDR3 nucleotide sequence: TGCGCCAGCAGCCAAGCCGACAGGTTGCTAGATGGCTACACCTTC. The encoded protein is CASSQADRLLDGYTF.

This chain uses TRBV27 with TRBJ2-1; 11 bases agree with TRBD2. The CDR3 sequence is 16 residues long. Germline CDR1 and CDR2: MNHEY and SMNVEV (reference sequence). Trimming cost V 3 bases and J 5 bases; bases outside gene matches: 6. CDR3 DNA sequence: TGTGCCAGCAGTTTCCGTGGACTAGCGGGCCACAATGAGCAGTTCTTC. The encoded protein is CASSFRGLAGHNEQFF.

CDR3 nucleotides: TGTGCCATCAGTGTCACTGCTACTGAAGCTTTCTTT. It encodes CAISVTATEAFF. The chain combines TRBV10-3 with TRBJ1-1; D not resolved. The germline V gene encodes CDR1 ENHRY and CDR2 SYGVKD. The CDR3 is made up of 12 amino acids. The V gene lost 4 bases and the J gene lost 5 bases, with 8 bases spanning the gap.

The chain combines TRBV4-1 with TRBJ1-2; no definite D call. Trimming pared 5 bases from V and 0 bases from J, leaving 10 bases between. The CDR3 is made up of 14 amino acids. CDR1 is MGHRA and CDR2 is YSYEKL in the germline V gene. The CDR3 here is CASSKSGANYGYTF. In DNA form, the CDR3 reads TGCGCCAGCAGCAAGAGCGGTGCTAACTATGGCTACACCTTC.

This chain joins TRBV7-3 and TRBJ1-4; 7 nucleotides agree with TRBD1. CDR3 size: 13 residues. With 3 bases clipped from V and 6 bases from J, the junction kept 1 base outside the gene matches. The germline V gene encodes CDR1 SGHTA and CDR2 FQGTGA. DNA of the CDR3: TGTGCCAGCAGCTTTCAGGGGGATGAAAAACTGTTTTTT. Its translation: CASSFQGDEKLFF.

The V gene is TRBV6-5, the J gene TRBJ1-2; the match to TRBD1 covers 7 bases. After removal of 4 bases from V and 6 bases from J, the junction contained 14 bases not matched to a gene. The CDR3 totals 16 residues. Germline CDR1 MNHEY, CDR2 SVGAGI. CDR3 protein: CASSSLAGQPRHGYTF. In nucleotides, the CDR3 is TGTGCCAGCAGTTCCCTCGCGGGACAGCCCAGGCATGGCTACACCTTC.

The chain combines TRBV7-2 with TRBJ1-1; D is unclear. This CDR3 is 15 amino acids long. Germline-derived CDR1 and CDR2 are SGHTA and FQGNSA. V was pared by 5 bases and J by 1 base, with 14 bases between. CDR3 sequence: CASSPTAGGNTEAFF. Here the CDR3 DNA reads TGTGCCAGCAGCCCTACGGCAGGTGGGAACACTGAAGCTTTCTTT.

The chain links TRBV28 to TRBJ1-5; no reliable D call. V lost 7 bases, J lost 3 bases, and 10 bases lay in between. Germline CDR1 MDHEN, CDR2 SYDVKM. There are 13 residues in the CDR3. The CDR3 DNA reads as TGTGCCAGCAACAGAGGGTTCAATCAGCCCCAGCATTTT. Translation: CASNRGFNQPQHF.

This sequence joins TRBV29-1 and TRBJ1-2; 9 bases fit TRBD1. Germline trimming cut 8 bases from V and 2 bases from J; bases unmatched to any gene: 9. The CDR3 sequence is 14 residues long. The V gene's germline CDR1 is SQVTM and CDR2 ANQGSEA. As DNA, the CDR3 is TGCAGCTCAATGACGGGACAGGGAAACTATGGCTACACCTTC. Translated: CSSMTGQGNYGYTF.

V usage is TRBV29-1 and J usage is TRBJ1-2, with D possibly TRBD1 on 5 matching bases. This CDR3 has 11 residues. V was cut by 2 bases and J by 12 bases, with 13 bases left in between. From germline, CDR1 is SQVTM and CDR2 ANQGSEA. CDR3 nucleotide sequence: TGCAGCGTTGAATATGGGGCGCTCCACACCTTC. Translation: CSVEYGALHTF.

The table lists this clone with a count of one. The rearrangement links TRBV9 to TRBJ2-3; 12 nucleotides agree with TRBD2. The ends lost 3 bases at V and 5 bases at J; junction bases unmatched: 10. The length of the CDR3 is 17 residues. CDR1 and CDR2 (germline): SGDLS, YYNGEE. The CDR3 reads CASSGTESGLAGDTQYF. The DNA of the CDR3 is TGTGCCAGCAGCGGGACCGAGTCGGGACTAGCGGGAGATACGCAGTATTTT.

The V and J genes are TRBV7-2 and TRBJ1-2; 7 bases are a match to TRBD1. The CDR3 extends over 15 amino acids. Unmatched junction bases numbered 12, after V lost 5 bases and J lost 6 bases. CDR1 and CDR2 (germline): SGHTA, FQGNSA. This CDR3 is CASSRGPGDMDGYTF. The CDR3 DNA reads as TGTGCCAGCAGCAGGGGGCCAGGGGACATGGATGGCTACACCTTC.

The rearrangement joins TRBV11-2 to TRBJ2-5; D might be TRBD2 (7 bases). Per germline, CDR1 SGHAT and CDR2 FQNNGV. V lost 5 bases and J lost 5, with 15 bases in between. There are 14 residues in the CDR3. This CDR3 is CASSPGGPRETQYF. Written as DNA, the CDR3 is TGTGCCAGCAGCCCGGGGGGCCCTAGGGAGACCCAGTACTTC.

The DNA of the CDR3 is TGTGCCAGCAGCCAGACAGGCTCAGGGAACGAGCAGTACTTC. Its protein is CASSQTGSGNEQYF. The V call is TRBV13, the J call TRBJ2-7; possibly TRBD1 for D (6 bases). Looked up from germline, CDR1 is PRHDT and CDR2 is FYEKMQ (reference sequence). The V and J ends lost 5 bases and 5 bases respectively, with 16 bases between them. The CDR3 is 14 amino acids.

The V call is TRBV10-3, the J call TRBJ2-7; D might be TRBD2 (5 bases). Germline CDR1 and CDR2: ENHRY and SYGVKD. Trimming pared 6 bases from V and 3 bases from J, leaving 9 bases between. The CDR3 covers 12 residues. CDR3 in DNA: TGTGCCATCAGCGACGGGGTCTACGAGCAGTACTTC. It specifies CAISDGVYEQYF.

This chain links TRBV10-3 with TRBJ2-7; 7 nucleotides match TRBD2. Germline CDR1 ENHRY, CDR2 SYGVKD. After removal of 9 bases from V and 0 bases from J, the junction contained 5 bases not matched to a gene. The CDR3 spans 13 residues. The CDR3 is CAIARTSSYEQYF. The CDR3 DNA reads TGTGCCATAGCACGGACTAGCTCCTACGAGCAGTACTTC.

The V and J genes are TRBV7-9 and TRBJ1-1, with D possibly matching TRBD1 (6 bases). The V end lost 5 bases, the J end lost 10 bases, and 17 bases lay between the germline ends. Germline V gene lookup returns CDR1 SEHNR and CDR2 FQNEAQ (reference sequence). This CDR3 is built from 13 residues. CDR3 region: CASSLRQGMGAFF. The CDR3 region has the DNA TGTGCCAGCAGCCTAAGGCAGGGGATGGGAGCTTTCTTT.

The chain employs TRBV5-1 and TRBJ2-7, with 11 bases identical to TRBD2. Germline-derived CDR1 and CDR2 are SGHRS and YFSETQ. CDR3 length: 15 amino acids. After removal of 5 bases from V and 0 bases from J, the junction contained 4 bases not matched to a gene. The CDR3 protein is CASRSTSGSSYEQYF. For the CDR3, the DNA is TGCGCCAGCAGGAGCACTAGCGGGAGCTCCTACGAGCAGTACTTC.

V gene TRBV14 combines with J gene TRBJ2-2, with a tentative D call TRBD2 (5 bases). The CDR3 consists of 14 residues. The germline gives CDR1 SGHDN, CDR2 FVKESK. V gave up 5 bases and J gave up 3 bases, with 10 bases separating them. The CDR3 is CASSGSRDTGELFF. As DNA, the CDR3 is TGTGCCAGCAGCGGGAGTAGGGACACCGGGGAGCTGTTTTTT.

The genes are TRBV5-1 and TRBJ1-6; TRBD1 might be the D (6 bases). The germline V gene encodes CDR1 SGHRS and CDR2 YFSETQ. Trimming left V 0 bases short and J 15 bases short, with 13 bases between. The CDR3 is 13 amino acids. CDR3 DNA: TGCGCCAGCAGCTTGGCTGGGACACCTCTCCTCCACTTT. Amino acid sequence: CASSLAGTPLLHF.

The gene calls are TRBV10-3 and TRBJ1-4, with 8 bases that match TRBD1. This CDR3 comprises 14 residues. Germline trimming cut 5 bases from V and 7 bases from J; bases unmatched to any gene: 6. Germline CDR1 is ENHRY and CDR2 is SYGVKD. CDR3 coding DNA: TGTGCCATCAGTCAACAGGGGGGTGGTGAAAAACTGTTTTTT. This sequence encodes CAISQQGGGEKLFF.

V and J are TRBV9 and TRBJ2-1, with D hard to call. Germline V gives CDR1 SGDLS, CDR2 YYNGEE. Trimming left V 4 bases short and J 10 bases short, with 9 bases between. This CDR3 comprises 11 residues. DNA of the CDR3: TGTGCCAGCAGCTTTAATGGCGAGCAGTTCTTC. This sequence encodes CASSFNGEQFF.

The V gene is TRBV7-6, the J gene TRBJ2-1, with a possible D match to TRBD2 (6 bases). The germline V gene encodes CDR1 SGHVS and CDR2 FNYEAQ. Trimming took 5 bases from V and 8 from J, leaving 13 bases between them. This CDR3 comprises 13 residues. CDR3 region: CASSRGWSDEQFF. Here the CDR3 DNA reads TGTGCCAGCAGCCGGGGGTGGTCGGATGAGCAGTTCTTC.

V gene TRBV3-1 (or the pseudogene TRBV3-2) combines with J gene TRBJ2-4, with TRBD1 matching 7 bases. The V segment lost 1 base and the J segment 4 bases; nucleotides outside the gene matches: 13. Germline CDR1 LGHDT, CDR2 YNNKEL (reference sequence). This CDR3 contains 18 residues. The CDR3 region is CASSQVGGQFRGKNIQYF. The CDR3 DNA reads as TGTGCCAGCAGCCAAGTTGGGGGACAGTTTAGGGGAAAAAACATTCAGTACTTC.